This TCR beta chain was identified in a study of T-cell reconstitution after alpha-beta-depleted transplantation in children. Whole-study results and caveats: Surviving recipient T cells and thymic progenitors accounted for the high day-60 TCRbeta diversity observed in some patients. Counts and diversity of T cells one year after transplant came mostly from newly produced T cells. Where alpha-beta T cells came from about two months after transplant was reportedly several hundred expanded graft clones.

Unique molecular identifiers featured in how the TCRbeta library was prepared. TCRdb called the PCR reads again in MiXCR, with one record for every CDR3 protein. The sample contains around 29,000 distinct CDR3 sequences, 6.3% of which appear only once. The sample holds many counts of this clonotype. Its antigen is as yet unknown. The CDR3 sequence is 13 residues long. Trimming pared 3 bases from V and 5 bases from J, leaving 10 bases between. Germline CDR1 and CDR2: KGHSH and LQKENI. Sequenced here: PBMCs, mostly from graft donor cells, sampled 180 days after TCRalphabeta/CD19-depleted stem cell transplant. The chain employs TRBV18 and TRBJ2-5; perhaps TRBD2 as D (5 bases). This clonotype was obtained from a male patient between 10 and 17 years old who had a stem cell transplant for acute myeloid leukemia, so the T cells may come from the graft donor. The CDR3 bases are TGTGCCAGCTCACCGATCACGGGGGAGACCCAGTACTTC. Its protein product is CASSPITGETQYF.